Reported below is one T cell receptor beta chain. Its antigen is undetermined. These data belong to a study of OX40 agonist ivuxolimab in advanced cancers. The assay was immunoSEQ multiplex PCR, and TCRdb's table has in-frame clones only and misses some. This table holds around 97,000 clones, less than 85% found once. Germline V gene sequence: CDR1 WSHSY, CDR2 SAAADI. The CDR3 has 14 residues. The V end was cut by 2 bases, the J end by 6 bases, with 14 bases between. Whole-study findings and limits: Not determined was the antigen specificity of the expanded peripheral T cells.

The source is an adult with an advanced solid tumor such as melanoma, head and neck, liver or kidney cancer. V gene TRBV10-2 combines with J gene TRBJ2-7, with TRBD1 as a possible D gene (5 bases). Sequenced material: CD4+ or CD8+ T cells sorted from blood, taken in a trial of the OX40 agonist ivuxolimab. The DNA of the CDR3 is TGCGCCAGCAGTGAGATCCAGGGTTTCGCCGAGCAGTACTTC. Translation gives CASSEIQGFAEQYF.